Listed below are T cell receptor beta chains from one sample, sequenced in a study of shared clonotypes between healthy human individuals. TCRdb keeps only in-frame clones here, not all; method: immunoSEQ multiplex PCR. The sample includes hundreds of thousands of clones, about three quarters of them seen just once. What was sequenced was memory CD4+ T cells sorted from blood. The receptors were gathered from a woman aged 25 to 39 in good health. The CDR3 runs from the conserved cysteine through the conserved F or W. The D gene is left open where the match is weak. Some rows have no size entry. The others give once, few or many, or a class for an expanded clone.

J gene	V gene	clone size	D gene	CDR3 DNA	CDR3 protein
TRBJ2-7	TRBV7-9	once	TRBD1	TGTGCCAGCAGCTTCACCAGACAGGGCTTGCACGAGCAGTACTTC	CASSFTRQGLHEQYF
TRBJ1-1	TRBV28	many	-	TGTGCCAGCAGAGTTGTTATGAACACTGAAGCTTTCTTT	CASRVVMNTEAFF
TRBJ2-5	TRBV5-1	-	-	TGCGCCAGCAGCTTGGAAGGACCGAGCACCAAAGAGACCCAGTACTTC	CASSLEGPSTKETQYF
TRBJ2-7	TRBV25-1	-	-	TGTGCCAGCAGTGATCAGGGGTTATCCTACGAGCAGTACTTC	CASSDQGLSYEQYF
TRBJ2-7	TRBV5-6	once	TRBD1	TGTGCCAGCAGCTCCGGACAGGGTGGCGAGCAGTACTTC	CASSSGQGGEQYF
TRBJ2-3	TRBV6-1	many	TRBD2	TGTGCCAGCAGTGTTCTAGCGGGAGTAGTAGGTACGCAGTATTTT	CASSVLAGVVGTQYF
TRBJ2-2	TRBV16	-	-	TGTGCCAGCAGCCCTGTGGGGACCGGGGAGCTGTTTTTT	CASSPVGTGELFF
TRBJ1-4	TRBV28	-	-	TGTGCCAGCAGTTCCCCCCAGGGGACTAATGAAAAACTGTTTTTT	CASSSPQGTNEKLFF
TRBJ2-1	TRBV19	-	TRBD2	TGTGCCAGTAGTATTTCGGCAGGAGCGGGACTAGCGCGGTTCTTC	CASSISAGAGLARFF
TRBJ1-5	TRBV6-5	-	-	TGTGCCAGCAGCCGGTGGGGAGCTCAGCCCCAGCATTTT	CASSRWGAQPQHF
TRBJ2-7	TRBV11-2	-	TRBD2	TGTGCCAGCAGACGTGAGCGGGAGTGGTACGAGCAGTACTTC	CASRREREWYEQYF
TRBJ2-2	TRBV6-1	-	-	TGTGCCAGCAGAGGACAGCTTACGAACACCGGGGAGCTGTTTTTT	CASRGQLTNTGELFF
TRBJ2-1	TRBV14	-	TRBD2	TGTGCCAGCAGCCAAGATAGCGGGAGGGTAAGGGCCAATGAGCAGTTCTTC	CASSQDSGRVRANEQFF
TRBJ2-7	TRBV6-6	-	-	TGTGCCAGCAGTTACTTAGCCCACGAGCAGTACTTC	CASSYLAHEQYF
TRBJ2-1	TRBV7-9	-	TRBD1	TGTGCCAGCAGCCCCCGCGGGACAGGTCACAATGAGCAGTTCTTC	CASSPRGTGHNEQFF
TRBJ2-3	TRBV6-5	-	TRBD2	TGTGCCAGCAGTTATCACGGGACTAGCGGCACAGATACGCAGTATTTT	CASSYHGTSGTDTQYF
TRBJ1-2	TRBV28	-	-	TGTGCCAGCAGCTCCGGGACTGGGGAGTCCTATGGCTACACCTTC	CASSSGTGESYGYTF
TRBJ1-1	TRBV9	-	-	TGTGCCAGCAGCGTAGGGCAGGGGAACCTTCGAAGCACTGAAGCTTTCTTT	CASSVGQGNLRSTEAFF
TRBJ1-5	TRBV19	few	-	TGTGCCAGTAGTATGGGCCCCGGCGGTCAGCCCCAGCATTTT	CASSMGPGGQPQHF
TRBJ2-2	TRBV6-1	few	-	TGTGCCAGCAGTGATCCCACAGGGAATTGGGGGGAGCTGTTTTTT	CASSDPTGNWGELFF
TRBJ2-1	TRBV9	few	-	TGTGCCAGCAGCACAGGACATAACTCCTACAATGAGCAGTTCTTC	CASSTGHNSYNEQFF
TRBJ2-1	TRBV10-1	-	-	TGCGCCAGCAGCAAAGGGGTCATCCACTCCAATGAGCAGTTCTTC	CASSKGVIHSNEQFF
TRBJ2-7	TRBV6-1	-	-	TGTGCCAGCAGTTTACAGGGAGGGCCCTACGAGCAGTACTTC	CASSLQGGPYEQYF
TRBJ2-6	TRBV28	-	-	TGTGCCAGCAGCCCGGGACCCTCACACTCTGGGGCCAACGTCCTGACTTTC	CASSPGPSHSGANVLTF
TRBJ2-1	TRBV28	-	TRBD1	TGTGCCAGCAGTAATTTACCGGGACAGGGAGGGGTTGAGCAGTTCTTC	CASSNLPGQGGVEQFF
TRBJ2-1	TRBV2	-	TRBD2	TGTGCCAGCAGGAGGACTAGCGCGGCTAACAATGAGCAGTTCTTC	CASRRTSAANNEQFF
TRBJ2-7	TRBV19	-	TRBD2	TGTGCCAGTAGGAGACTAGCGGGAGGTCAAGGCTACGAGCAGTACTTC	CASRRLAGGQGYEQYF
TRBJ1-6	TRBV7-9	-	-	TGTGCCAGCAGCTTAGTTGGGGAGGGAAATTCACCCCTCCACTTT	CASSLVGEGNSPLHF
TRBJ1-5	TRBV30	few	-	TGTGCCTGGAGTGTAGGCGCAGGCAATCAGCCCCAGCATTTT	CAWSVGAGNQPQHF
TRBJ2-7	TRBV6-6	once	TRBD2	TGTGCCAGCAGCATGGGGGCTAGCGGGAGATACGAGCAGTACTTC	CASSMGASGRYEQYF
TRBJ2-2	TRBV5-1	-	-	TGCGCCAGCAGCTTGGAACGAAACACCGGGGAGCTGTTTTTT	CASSLERNTGELFF
TRBJ2-1	TRBV7-2	few	-	TGTGCCAGCAGCCCGGCGGGCGGATCCTCCTACAATGAGCAGTTCTTC	CASSPAGGSSYNEQFF
TRBJ2-3	TRBV2	-	TRBD2	TGTGCCAGCAGTCAACTAGCGGGAAACACAGATACGCAGTATTTT	CASSQLAGNTDTQYF
TRBJ2-3	TRBV7-3	-	TRBD2	TGTGCCAGCAGCGAGACTAGCGGAGTCACAGATACGCAGTATTTT	CASSETSGVTDTQYF
TRBJ2-3	TRBV19	-	TRBD1	TGTGCCAGTAGTATTCAGGGGGCAAGCACAGATACGCAGTATTTT	CASSIQGASTDTQYF
TRBJ1-1	TRBV2	-	-	TGTGCCAACCAGGGGCAGTCTGAAGCTTTCTTT	CANQGQSEAFF